A single sample gave rise to the 8 T cell receptor beta chains below, sequenced in a study. TCRdb processed the RT-PCR reads anew with MiXCR; each CDR3 protein has one entry. The sample carries about 680,000 distinct CDR3 sequences, about 14% recorded once. Material: memory CD4+ T cells from blood. These receptors all stem from a female donor in good health, serving as a healthy control.

This rearrangement joins TRBV3-1 to TRBJ2-7; TRBD2 aligns across 9 bases. Germline V gene data show CDR1 as LGHDT and CDR2 as YNNKEL (reference sequence). The CDR3 covers 16 residues. V was pared by 0 bases and J by 2 bases, with 5 bases of the junction left unmatched. The CDR3 DNA is TGTGCCAGCAGCCAAGATCAAGTAGCGGGAGCCTACGAGCAGTACTTC. Its protein is CASSQDQVAGAYEQYF.

This chain uses TRBV4-3 with TRBJ2-7; D is undetermined. V was cut by 1 base and J by 0 bases, with 16 bases left in between. This CDR3 has 17 residues. The germline CDR1 and CDR2 sequences are LGHNA and YSLEER. CDR3 sequence (DNA): TGCGCCAGCAGCCAAGGAAGATCGACATTAACCTCCTACGAGCAGTACTTC. Translation: CASSQGRSTLTSYEQYF.

This clonotype appeared many times. The chain recombines TRBV29-1 with TRBJ2-1, with 7 nucleotides matching TRBD1. The CDR3 is 14 amino acids. After removal of 1 base from V and 4 bases from J, the junction contained 4 bases not matched to a gene. Per germline, CDR1 SQVTM and CDR2 ANQGSEA. DNA for the CDR3: TGCAGCGTTGAAGGACAGGGAACTTACAATGAGCAGTTCTTC. Encoded protein: CSVEGQGTYNEQFF.

This clonotype has more than one count but fewer than ten. The rearrangement uses TRBV7-2 and TRBJ2-7; 11 nucleotides match TRBD1. J gave up 7 bases and V 5 bases, and 7 bases lay outside the gene matches. The CDR3 runs to 14 residues. CDR1 SGHTA and CDR2 FQGNSA come from the germline V gene. The CDR3: CASSQRTGGGEQYF. For the CDR3, the DNA is TGTGCCAGCAGCCAAAGGACAGGGGGCGGGGAGCAGTACTTC.

Here the CDR3 DNA reads TGTGCCACCAGTGACCTGACAGCCTACAATGAGCAGTTCTTC. Translated, it gives CATSDLTAYNEQFF. V usage is TRBV24-1 and J usage is TRBJ2-1, with D perhaps matching TRBD1 (5 bases). The germline gives CDR1 KGHDR, CDR2 SFDVKD. V shed 4 bases and J shed 2 bases, with 8 bases lying between them. The CDR3 is 14 residues long.

Many counts were recorded for this clonotype. The CDR3 DNA sequence: TGTGCCACCAGGGGGGCAGGGGATGCCGAGCAGTACTTC. Its protein is CATRGAGDAEQYF. V is TRBV24-1 and J is TRBJ2-7; tentative D call: TRBD1 (6 bases). The CDR3 has 13 amino acids. V lost 7 bases, J lost 6 bases, and 15 bases lay in between. Germline-derived CDR1 and CDR2 are KGHDR and SFDVKD.

The chain recombines TRBV4-2 with TRBJ2-1; D unresolved. Germline V gene sequence: CDR1 LGHNA, CDR2 YNFKEQ. The CDR3 runs 15 residues. Trimming removed 2 bases from V and 6 bases from J, with 14 bases in between. The CDR3 coding sequence is TGTGCCAGCAGCCAACCAGCGTCAAACCCCAATGAGCAGTTCTTC. Translating it yields CASSQPASNPNEQFF.

This clonotype has ten or more counts. The V gene is TRBV20-1, the J gene TRBJ1-1, with TRBD1 as a possible D gene (5 bases). This CDR3 is built from 14 residues. The V end was cut by 4 bases, the J end by 4 bases, with 16 bases between. Germline CDR1 is DFQATT and CDR2 is SNEGSKA (reference sequence). The CDR3 protein is CSAIGKEGTTEAFF. Here the CDR3 DNA reads TGCAGTGCTATTGGGAAGGAGGGGACCACTGAAGCTTTCTTT.